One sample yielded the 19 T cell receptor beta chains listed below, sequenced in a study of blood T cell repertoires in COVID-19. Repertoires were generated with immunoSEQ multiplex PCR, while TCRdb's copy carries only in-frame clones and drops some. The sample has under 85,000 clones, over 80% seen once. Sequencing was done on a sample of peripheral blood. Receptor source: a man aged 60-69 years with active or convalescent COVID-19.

The CDR3 nucleotides read TGTGCCAGCAGCCGAGACAGGGAGGCTAGACAGCCCCAGCATTTT. It translates to CASSRDREARQPQHF. The chain combines TRBV4-2 with TRBJ1-5, with 7 bases identical to TRBD1. The germline CDR1 and CDR2 sequences are LGHNA and YNFKEQ. The CDR3 is made up of 15 amino acids. The trim removed 4 bases at V and 7 bases at J, leaving 10 bases unmatched.

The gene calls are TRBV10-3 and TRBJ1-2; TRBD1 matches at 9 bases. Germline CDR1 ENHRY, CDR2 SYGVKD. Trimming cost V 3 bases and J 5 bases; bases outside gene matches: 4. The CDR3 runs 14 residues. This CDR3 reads CAISDWTGEYGYTF. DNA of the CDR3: TGTGCCATCAGTGATTGGACAGGGGAGTATGGCTACACCTTC.

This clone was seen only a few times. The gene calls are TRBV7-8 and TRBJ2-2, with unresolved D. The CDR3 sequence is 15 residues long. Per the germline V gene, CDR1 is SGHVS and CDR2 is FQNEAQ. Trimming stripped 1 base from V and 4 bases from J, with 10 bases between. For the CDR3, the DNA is TGTGCCAGCAGCTTAGGAACTACACGCACCGGGGAGCTGTTTTTT. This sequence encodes CASSLGTTRTGELFF.

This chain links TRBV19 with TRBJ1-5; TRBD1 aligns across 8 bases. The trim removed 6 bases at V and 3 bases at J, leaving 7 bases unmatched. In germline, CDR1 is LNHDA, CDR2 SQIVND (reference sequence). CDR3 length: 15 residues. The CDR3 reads CASRITGGINQPQHF. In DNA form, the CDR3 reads TGTGCCAGTAGAATAACAGGGGGTATCAATCAGCCCCAGCATTTT.

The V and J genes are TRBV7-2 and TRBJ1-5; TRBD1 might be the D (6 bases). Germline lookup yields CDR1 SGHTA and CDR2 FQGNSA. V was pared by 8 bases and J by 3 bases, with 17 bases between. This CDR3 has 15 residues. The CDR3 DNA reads TGTGCCAGCCAGGGTCCCGGACAGCTCAATCAGCCCCAGCATTTT. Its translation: CASQGPGQLNQPQHF.

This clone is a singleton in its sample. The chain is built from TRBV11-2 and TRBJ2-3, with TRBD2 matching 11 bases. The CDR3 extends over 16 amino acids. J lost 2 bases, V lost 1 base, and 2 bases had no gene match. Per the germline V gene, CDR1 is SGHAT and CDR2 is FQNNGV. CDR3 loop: CASSLASGGYTDTQYF. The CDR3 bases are TGTGCCAGCAGCTTAGCTAGCGGGGGGTACACAGATACGCAGTATTTT.

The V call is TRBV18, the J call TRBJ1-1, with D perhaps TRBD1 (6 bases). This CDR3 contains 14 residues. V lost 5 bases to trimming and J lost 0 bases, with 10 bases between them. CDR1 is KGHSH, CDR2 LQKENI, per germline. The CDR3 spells CASSRQALNTEAFF. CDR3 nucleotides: TGTGCCAGCTCAAGACAGGCCTTGAACACTGAAGCTTTCTTT.

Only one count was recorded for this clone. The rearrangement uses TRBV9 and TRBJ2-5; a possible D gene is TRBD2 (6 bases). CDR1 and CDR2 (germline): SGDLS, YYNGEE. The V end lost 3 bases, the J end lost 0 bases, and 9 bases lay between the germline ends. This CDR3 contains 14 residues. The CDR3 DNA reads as TGTGCCAGCAGCGCCGGGGACTACCAAGAGACCCAGTACTTC. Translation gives CASSAGDYQETQYF.

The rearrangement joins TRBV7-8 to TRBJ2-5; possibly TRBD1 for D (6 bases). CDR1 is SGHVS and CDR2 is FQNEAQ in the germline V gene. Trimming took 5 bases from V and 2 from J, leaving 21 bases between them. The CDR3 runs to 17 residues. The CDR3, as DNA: TGTGCCAGCAGCCCCTTTAGGGGGTCGACTTTACAAGAGACCCAGTACTTC. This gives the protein CASSPFRGSTLQETQYF. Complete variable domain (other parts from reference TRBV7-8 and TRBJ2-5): GAGVSQSPRYKVAKRGQDVALRCDPISGHVSLFWYQQALGQGPEFLTYFQNEAQLDKSGLPSDRFFAERPEGSVSTLKIQRTQQEDSAVYLCASSPFRGSTLQETQYFGPGTRLLVL.

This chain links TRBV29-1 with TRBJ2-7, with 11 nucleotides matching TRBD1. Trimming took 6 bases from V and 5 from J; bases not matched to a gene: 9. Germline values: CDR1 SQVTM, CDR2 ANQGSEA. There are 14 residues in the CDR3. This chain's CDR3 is CSVATDRGHDEQYF. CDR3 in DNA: TGCAGCGTAGCGACGGACAGGGGGCATGACGAGCAGTACTTC.

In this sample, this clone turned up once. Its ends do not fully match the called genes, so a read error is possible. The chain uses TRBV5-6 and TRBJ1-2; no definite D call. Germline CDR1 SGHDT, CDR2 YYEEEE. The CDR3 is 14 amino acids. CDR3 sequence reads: CASRLGYSGYGYTF. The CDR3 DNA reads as TGTGCCAGCAGGTTGGGGTATTCGGGCTATGGCTACACCTTC. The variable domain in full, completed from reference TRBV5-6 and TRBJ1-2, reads DAGVTQSPTHLIKTRGQQVTLRCSPKSGHDTVSWYQQALGQGPQFIFQYYEEEERQRGNFPDRFSGHQFPNYSSELNVNALLLGDSALYLCASRLGYSGYGYTFGSGTRLTVV.

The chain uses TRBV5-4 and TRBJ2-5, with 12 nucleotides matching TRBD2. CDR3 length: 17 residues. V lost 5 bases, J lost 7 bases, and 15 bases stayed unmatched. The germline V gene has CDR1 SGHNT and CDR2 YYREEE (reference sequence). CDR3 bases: TGTGCCAGCAGTTCCAACTTTGGTGCTAGCGGGGGGGGGACCCAGTACTTC. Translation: CASSSNFGASGGGTQYF.

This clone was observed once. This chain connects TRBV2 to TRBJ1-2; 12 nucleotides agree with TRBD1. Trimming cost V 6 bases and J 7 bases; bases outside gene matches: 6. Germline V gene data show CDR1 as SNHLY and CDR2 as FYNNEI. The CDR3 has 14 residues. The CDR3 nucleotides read TGTGCCAGCAGGGCGGGACAGGGGGCTGGTGGCTACACCTTC. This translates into CASRAGQGAGGYTF.

Here the CDR3 reads CASSLGVRAGANVLTF. CDR3 nucleotides: TGTGCCAGCAGCTTAGGCGTGAGGGCTGGGGCCAACGTCCTGACTTTC. V usage is TRBV13 and J usage is TRBJ2-6, with a weak D call TRBD2 (5 bases). V lost 0 bases and J lost 2, with 8 bases in between. This CDR3 region has 16 residues. The germline CDR1 and CDR2 sequences are PRHDT and FYEKMQ (reference sequence).

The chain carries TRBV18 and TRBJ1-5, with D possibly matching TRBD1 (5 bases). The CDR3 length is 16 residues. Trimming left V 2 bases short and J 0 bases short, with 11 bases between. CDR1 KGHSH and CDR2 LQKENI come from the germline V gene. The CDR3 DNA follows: TGTGCCAGCTCACCAGCGGGGCTCAATAGCAATCAGCCCCAGCATTTT. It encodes CASSPAGLNSNQPQHF.

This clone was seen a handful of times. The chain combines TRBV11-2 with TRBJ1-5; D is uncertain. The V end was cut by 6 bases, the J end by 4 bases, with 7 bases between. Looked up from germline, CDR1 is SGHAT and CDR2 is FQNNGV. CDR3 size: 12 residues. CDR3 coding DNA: TGTGCCAGCAGTTACGGTAATCAGCCCCAGCATTTT. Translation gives CASSYGNQPQHF.

As DNA, the CDR3 is TGTGCCAGTAGCGGCCACGGGGGGGCAACAGATACGCAGTATTTT. It specifies CASSGHGGATDTQYF. The chain couples TRBV19 to TRBJ2-3; 8 bases align to TRBD2. This CDR3 contains 15 residues. J lost 3 bases, V lost 6 bases, and 8 bases had no gene match. Germline CDR1 is LNHDA and CDR2 is SQIVND (reference sequence).

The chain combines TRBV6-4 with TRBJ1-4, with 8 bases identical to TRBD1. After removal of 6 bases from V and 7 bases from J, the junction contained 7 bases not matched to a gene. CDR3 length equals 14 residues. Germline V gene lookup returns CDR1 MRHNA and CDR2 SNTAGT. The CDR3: CASRPTGESEKLFF. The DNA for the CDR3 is TGTGCCAGCAGACCGACAGGGGAGAGTGAAAAACTGTTTTTT.

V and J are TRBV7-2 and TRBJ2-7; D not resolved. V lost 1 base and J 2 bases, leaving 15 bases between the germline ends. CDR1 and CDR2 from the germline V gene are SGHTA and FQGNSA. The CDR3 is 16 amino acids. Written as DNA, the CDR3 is TGTGCCAGCAGCTTAGAAAGGAACAGACGAGCCTACGAGCAGTACTTC. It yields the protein CASSLERNRRAYEQYF.